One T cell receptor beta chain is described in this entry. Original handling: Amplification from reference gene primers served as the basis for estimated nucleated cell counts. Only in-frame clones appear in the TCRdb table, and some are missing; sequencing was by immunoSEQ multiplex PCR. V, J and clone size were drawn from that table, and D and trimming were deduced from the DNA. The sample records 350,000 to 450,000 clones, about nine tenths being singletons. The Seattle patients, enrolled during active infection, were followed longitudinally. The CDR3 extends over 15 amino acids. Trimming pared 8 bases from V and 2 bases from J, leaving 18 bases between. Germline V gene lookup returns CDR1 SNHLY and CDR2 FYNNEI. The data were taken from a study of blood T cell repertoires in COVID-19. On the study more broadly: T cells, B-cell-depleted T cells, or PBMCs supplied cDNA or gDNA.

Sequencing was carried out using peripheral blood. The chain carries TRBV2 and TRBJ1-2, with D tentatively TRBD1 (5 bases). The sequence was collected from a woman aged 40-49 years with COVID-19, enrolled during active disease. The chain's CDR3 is CASRVRQSKNYGYTF. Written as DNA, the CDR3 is TGTGCCAGCCGGGTCCGACAGTCTAAGAACTATGGCTACACCTTC.